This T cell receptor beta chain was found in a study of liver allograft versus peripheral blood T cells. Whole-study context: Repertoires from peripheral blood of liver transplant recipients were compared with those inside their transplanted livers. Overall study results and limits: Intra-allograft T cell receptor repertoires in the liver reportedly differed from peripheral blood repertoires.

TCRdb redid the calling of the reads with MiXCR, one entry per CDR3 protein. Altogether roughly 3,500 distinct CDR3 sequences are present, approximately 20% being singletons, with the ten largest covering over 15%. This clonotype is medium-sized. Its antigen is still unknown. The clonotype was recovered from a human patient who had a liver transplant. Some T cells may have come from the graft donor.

CDR3 bases: TGTGCCACCAGTGATTTAGAGACACTGAACACCGGGGAGCTGTTTTTT. Translated, it gives CATSDLETLNTGELFF. V gene TRBV24-1 combines with J gene TRBJ2-2; D is ambiguous. Germline V gene lookup returns CDR1 KGHDR and CDR2 SFDVKD. With 1 base removed from V and 1 base from J, the gap between germline ends came to 9 bases. The CDR3 totals 16 residues.